This T cell receptor beta chain was captured in a study of T-cell memory formation after mild COVID-19. Study summary: Each donor largely had its own TCR clusters.

One entry per CDR3 protein results from TCRdb running MiXCR on the 5' RACE reads. There are hundreds of thousands of distinct CDR3 sequences in the sample; 20% to 30% occur only once, and 12% lies in the top ten. Remarks on this clonotype: Antigen: not known.

From germline, CDR1 is LGHDT and CDR2 YNNKEL (reference sequence). V was clipped by 0 bases and J by 12 bases, with 12 bases between them. CDR3 length equals 14 residues. Study-level points and caveats: The main location of contracting CD4+ clones was CM and EM, and that of contracting CD8+ clones was EMRA.

Sequencing used PBMCs or a T cell subset sorted from them (not recorded which). This TCR was recovered from an adult woman who had mild COVID-19 (a few samples of this study predate the infection). Cell type and time point are not known. This chain joins TRBV3-1 and TRBJ1-6; D not certain. The CDR3 sequence: CASSQDARGEPLHF. In DNA form, the CDR3 reads TGTGCCAGCAGCCAAGACGCTCGGGGTGAACCCCTCCACTTT.